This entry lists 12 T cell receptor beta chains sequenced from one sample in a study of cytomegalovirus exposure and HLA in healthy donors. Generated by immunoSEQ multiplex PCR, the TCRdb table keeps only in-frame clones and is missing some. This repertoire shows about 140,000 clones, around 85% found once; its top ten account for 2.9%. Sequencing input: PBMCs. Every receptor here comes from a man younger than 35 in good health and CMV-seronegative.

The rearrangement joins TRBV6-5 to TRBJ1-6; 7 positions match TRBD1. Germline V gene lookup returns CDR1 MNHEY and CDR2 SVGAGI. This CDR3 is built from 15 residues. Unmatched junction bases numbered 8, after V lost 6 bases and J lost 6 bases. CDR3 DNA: TGTGCCAGCAGCATTCACGGGACAGTTAATTCACCCCTCCACTTT. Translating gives CASSIHGTVNSPLHF.

Here the CDR3 reads CASSPLAGTGLYGYTF. The CDR3, as DNA: TGTGCCAGCAGCCCCCTTGCAGGGACAGGGCTCTATGGCTACACCTTC. The J gene is TRBJ1-2, the V gene TRBV11-2; 9 bases are shared with TRBD1. The length of the CDR3 is 16 residues. The junction had 11 bases not matched to a gene; V was cut back by 5 bases and J by 4 bases. The germline V gene has CDR1 SGHAT and CDR2 FQNNGV.

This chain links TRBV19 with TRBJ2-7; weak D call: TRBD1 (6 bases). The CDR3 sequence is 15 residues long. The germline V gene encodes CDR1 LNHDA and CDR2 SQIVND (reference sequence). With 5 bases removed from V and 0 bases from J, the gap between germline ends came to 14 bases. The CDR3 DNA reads TGTGCCAGTAGTGCGGTACAGGGTCTCTCCTACGAGCAGTACTTC. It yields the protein CASSAVQGLSYEQYF.

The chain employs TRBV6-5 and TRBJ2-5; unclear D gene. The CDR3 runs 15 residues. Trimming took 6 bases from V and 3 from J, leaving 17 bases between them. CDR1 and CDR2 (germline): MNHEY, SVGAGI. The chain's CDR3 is CASSHLRLRKETQYF. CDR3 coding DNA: TGTGCCAGCAGCCACCTTCGCCTCAGAAAAGAGACCCAGTACTTC.

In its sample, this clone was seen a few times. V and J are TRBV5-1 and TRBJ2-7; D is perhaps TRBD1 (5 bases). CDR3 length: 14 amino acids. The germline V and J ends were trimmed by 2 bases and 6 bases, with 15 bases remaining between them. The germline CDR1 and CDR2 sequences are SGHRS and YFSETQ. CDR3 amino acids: CASSFQGWGSEQYF. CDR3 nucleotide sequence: TGCGCCAGCAGCTTCCAGGGCTGGGGTTCCGAGCAGTACTTC.

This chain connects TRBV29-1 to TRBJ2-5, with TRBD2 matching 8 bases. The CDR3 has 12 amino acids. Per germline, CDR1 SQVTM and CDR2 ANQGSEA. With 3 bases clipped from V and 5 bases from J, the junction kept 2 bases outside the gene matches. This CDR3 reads CSVDPGGETQYF. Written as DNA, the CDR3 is TGCAGCGTTGACCCGGGGGGGGAGACCCAGTACTTC.

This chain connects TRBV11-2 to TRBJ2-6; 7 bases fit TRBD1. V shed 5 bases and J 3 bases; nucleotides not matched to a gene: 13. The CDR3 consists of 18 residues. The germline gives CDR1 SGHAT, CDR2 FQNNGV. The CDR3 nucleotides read TGTGCCAGCAGCACATACAGGGGTACGAGCAATGGGGCCAACGTCCTGACTTTC. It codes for CASSTYRGTSNGANVLTF.

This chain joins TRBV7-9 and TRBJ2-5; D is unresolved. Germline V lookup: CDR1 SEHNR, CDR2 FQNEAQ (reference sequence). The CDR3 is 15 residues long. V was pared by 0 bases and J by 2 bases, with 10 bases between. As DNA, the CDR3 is TGTGCCAGCAGCTTAGCATCTGCAGGTCAAGAGACCCAGTACTTC. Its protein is CASSLASAGQETQYF.

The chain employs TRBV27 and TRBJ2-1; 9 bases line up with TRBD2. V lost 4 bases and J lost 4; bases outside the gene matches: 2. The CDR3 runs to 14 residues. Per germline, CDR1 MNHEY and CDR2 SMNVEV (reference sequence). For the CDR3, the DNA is TGTGCCAGCAGTTCGACTAGCGGATACAATGAGCAGTTCTTC. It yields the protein CASSSTSGYNEQFF.

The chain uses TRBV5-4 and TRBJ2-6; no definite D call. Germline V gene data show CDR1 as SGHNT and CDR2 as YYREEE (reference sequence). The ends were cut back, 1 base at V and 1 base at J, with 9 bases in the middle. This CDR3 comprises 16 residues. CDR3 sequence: CASSLIVQSGANVLTF. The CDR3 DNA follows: TGTGCCAGCAGCTTGATCGTGCAGTCTGGGGCCAACGTCCTGACTTTC. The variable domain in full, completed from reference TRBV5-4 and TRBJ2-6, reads ETGVTQSPTHLIKTRGQQVTLRCSSQSGHNTVSWYQQALGQGPQFIFQYYREEENGRGNFPPRFSGLQFPNYSSELNVNALELDDSALYLCASSLIVQSGANVLTFGAGSRLTVL.

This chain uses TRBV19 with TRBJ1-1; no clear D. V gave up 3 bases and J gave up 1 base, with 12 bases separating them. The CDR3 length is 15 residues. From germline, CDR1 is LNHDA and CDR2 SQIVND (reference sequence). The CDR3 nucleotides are TGTGCCAGTAGTATTGGGGAGTTCGGGAACACTGAAGCTTTCTTT. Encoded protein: CASSIGEFGNTEAFF.

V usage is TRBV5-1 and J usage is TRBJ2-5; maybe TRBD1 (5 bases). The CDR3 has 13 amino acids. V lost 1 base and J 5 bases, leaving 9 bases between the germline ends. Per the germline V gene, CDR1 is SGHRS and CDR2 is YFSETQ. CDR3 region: CASSLSGPETQYF. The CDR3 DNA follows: TGCGCCAGCAGCTTGTCAGGGCCGGAGACCCAGTACTTC. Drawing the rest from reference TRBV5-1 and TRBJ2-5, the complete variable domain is KAGVTQTPRYLIKTRGQQVTLSCSPISGHRSVSWYQQTPGQGLQFLFEYFSETQRNKGNFPGRFSGRQFSNSRSEMNVSTLELGDSALYLCASSLSGPETQYFGPGTRLLVL.